Listed below are T cell receptor beta chains from one sample, sequenced in a study of blood T cells in healthy people across ages. TCRdb re-called the 5' RACE reads with MiXCR, one entry per CDR3 protein. The sample lists some 690,000 distinct CDR3 sequences, 22% occurring once. Sequencing was performed on blood. The receptor source for this set is a man between 65 and 85 years old in good health. Both conserved end residues are part of each CDR3. A D gene is named only where the DNA matches it firmly. Expanded clones are given a class, and other clones once, few, many or no size at all.

cdr3_aa | cdr3_nt | d_call | v_call | clone_size | j_call | cdr3_length
CASSPGRTAPEAFF | TGTGCCAGCAGCCCGGGACGGACGGCGCCTGAAGCTTTCTTT | NA | TRBV6-2/TRBV6-3 | NA | TRBJ1-1 | 14
CASTDFYRGFKEKLFF | TGTGCCAGCACCGATTTCTACAGGGGGTTTAAGGAAAAACTGTTTTTT | TRBD1 | TRBV19 | NA | TRBJ1-4 | 16
CASSSGLAGVNEQFF | TGTGCCAGCAGCTCAGGACTAGCGGGAGTGAATGAGCAGTTCTTC | TRBD2 | TRBV7-3 | few | TRBJ2-1 | 15
CSARDPRDPHQPQHF | TGCAGTGCTAGAGATCCCAGGGACCCCCATCAGCCCCAGCATTTT | NA | TRBV20-1 | NA | TRBJ1-5 | 15
CATGLGGTPYEQYF | TGTGCCACCGGGTTGGGGGGGACCCCCTACGAGCAGTACTTC | TRBD2 | TRBV28 | NA | TRBJ2-7 | 14
CASSYQGEDQPQHF | TGTGCCAGCAGCTATCAAGGAGAAGATCAGCCCCAGCATTTT | NA | TRBV7-9 | few | TRBJ1-5 | 14
CSVEDLGGNTIYF | TGCAGCGTTGAAGATCTAGGAGGAAACACCATATATTTT | NA | TRBV29-1 | once | TRBJ1-3 | 13
CASRIAGGLHNEQFF | TGTGCCAGCAGAATAGCGGGAGGCCTTCACAATGAGCAGTTCTTC | TRBD2 | TRBV7-8 | many | TRBJ2-1 | 15
CASSLAGLDYEQYF | TGCGCCAGCAGCTTGGCCGGACTAGATTACGAGCAGTACTTC | TRBD2 | TRBV5-1 | NA | TRBJ2-7 | 14
CASSGNSRSSYNSPLHF | TGTGCCAGCAGCGGTAACTCACGGAGCTCCTATAATTCACCCCTCCACTTT | NA | TRBV6-4 | few | TRBJ1-6 | 17
CASSTRRGQDTEAFF | TGTGCCAGCAGTACCCGGAGGGGGCAGGACACTGAAGCTTTCTTT | TRBD1 | TRBV27 | NA | TRBJ1-1 | 15
CSVEGGTGVLMGGYTF | TGCAGCGTTGAAGGCGGGACAGGGGTCCTTATGGGTGGCTACACCTTC | TRBD1 | TRBV29-1 | NA | TRBJ1-2 | 16
CASSTQGGYTIYF | TGTGCCAGCAGTACCCAGGGGGGTTACACCATATATTTT | TRBD1 | TRBV28 | many | TRBJ1-3 | 13
CASSSPDREKLFF | TGCGCCAGCAGCTCACCGGACAGGGAGAAACTGTTTTTT | TRBD1 | TRBV5-1 | many | TRBJ1-4 | 13
CSTPGNFSYNEQFF | TGCTCGACCCCAGGGAATTTCTCCTACAATGAGCAGTTCTTC | NA | TRBV20-1 | few | TRBJ2-1 | 14
CASSPPGVFYNEQFF | TGTGCCAGCTCACCACCAGGGGTCTTCTACAATGAGCAGTTCTTC | NA | TRBV18 | NA | TRBJ2-1 | 15
CASRTGMGRSQETQYF | TGTGCCAGCAGGACGGGAATGGGACGGTCACAAGAGACCCAGTACTTC | NA | TRBV7-9 | few | TRBJ2-5 | 16
CASNPQGFKAEAFF | TGTGCCAGTAACCCACAGGGGTTTAAAGCTGAAGCTTTCTTT | TRBD1 | TRBV19 | NA | TRBJ1-1 | 14
CIGTIRGEAFF | TGCATCGGGACTATTAGGGGTGAAGCTTTCTTT | NA | TRBV29-1 | NA | TRBJ1-1 | 11
CASSPGAGKHEQYF | TGTGCCAGCTCCCCCGGGGCAGGGAAACACGAGCAGTACTTC | NA | TRBV18 | NA | TRBJ2-7 | 14
CASSPEQTQYF | TGTGCCAGCTCACCGGAGCAGACCCAGTACTTC | NA | TRBV18 | NA | TRBJ2-5 | 11
CSASPYSGTSSTDTQYF | TGCAGTGCCTCCCCGTATAGCGGGACCTCTAGCACAGATACGCAGTATTTT | TRBD2 | TRBV20-1 | NA | TRBJ2-3 | 17
CASSSQGEANVLTF | TGTGCCAGCAGTTCCCAGGGGGAGGCCAACGTCCTGACTTTC | TRBD1 | TRBV6-5 | few | TRBJ2-6 | 14
CASRTGPNYGYTF | TGTGCCAGCAGAACAGGGCCCAACTATGGCTACACCTTC | NA | TRBV12-3/TRBV12-4 | many | TRBJ1-2 | 13
CAISESSSQPQHF | TGTGCCATCAGTGAGTCCTCGTCTCAGCCCCAGCATTTT | NA | TRBV10-3 | NA | TRBJ1-5 | 13
CASSYPFGQGGNTIYF | TGTGCCAGCAGTTACCCCTTCGGACAGGGGGGAAACACCATATATTTT | TRBD1 | TRBV6-6 | few | TRBJ1-3 | 16
CASSTVGLAGGNEQFF | TGTGCCAGCAGCACAGTGGGACTAGCGGGAGGCAATGAGCAGTTCTTC | TRBD2 | TRBV28 | NA | TRBJ2-1 | 16
CASSLDLGGLTGELFF | TGTGCCAGCAGCTTAGATCTGGGGGGACTCACCGGGGAGCTGTTTTTT | NA | TRBV11-2 | few | TRBJ2-2 | 16
CASSFGLAAYEQYF | TGTGCCAGCAGCTTTGGACTAGCCGCCTACGAGCAGTACTTC | TRBD2 | TRBV3-1 | NA | TRBJ2-7 | 14
CSAREGRGTSEQFF | TGCAGTGCTAGAGAAGGGAGGGGAACAAGTGAGCAGTTCTTC | TRBD2 | TRBV20-1 | NA | TRBJ2-1 | 14
CASTKKVGGSTDTQYF | TGTGCCAGCACCAAAAAAGTAGGGGGTAGCACAGATACGCAGTATTTT | NA | TRBV5-4 | NA | TRBJ2-3 | 16
CASSVGTAGGEQFF | TGTGCCAGCAGCGTAGGTACAGCGGGAGGTGAGCAGTTCTTC | TRBD2 | TRBV9 | few | TRBJ2-1 | 14
CASSLATSLGGVYEQYF | TGTGCCAGCAGCTTAGCCACCTCACTAGGGGGGGTTTACGAGCAGTACTTC | NA | TRBV7-8 | NA | TRBJ2-7 | 17
CASTHTSGGPGELFF | TGTGCCAGCACCCACACTAGCGGGGGTCCCGGGGAGCTGTTTTTT | TRBD2 | TRBV2 | few | TRBJ2-2 | 15
CSAGRTGAKLGIQYF | TGCAGTGCCGGGAGGACAGGGGCGAAGTTAGGCATTCAGTACTTC | TRBD1 | TRBV20-1 | NA | TRBJ2-4 | 15
CASSSGWETQYF | TGTGCCAGCAGCTCAGGGTGGGAGACCCAGTACTTC | NA | TRBV12-3/TRBV12-4 | NA | TRBJ2-5 | 12
CASRTRVRDRGRGTEAFF | TGTGCCAGCAGAACACGCGTCCGGGACAGGGGGCGCGGCACTGAAGCTTTCTTT | TRBD1 | TRBV6-1 | few | TRBJ1-1 | 18
CSAGRPGELFF | TGCAGTGCTGGGCGGCCCGGGGAGCTGTTTTTT | NA | TRBV20-1 | NA | TRBJ2-2 | 11